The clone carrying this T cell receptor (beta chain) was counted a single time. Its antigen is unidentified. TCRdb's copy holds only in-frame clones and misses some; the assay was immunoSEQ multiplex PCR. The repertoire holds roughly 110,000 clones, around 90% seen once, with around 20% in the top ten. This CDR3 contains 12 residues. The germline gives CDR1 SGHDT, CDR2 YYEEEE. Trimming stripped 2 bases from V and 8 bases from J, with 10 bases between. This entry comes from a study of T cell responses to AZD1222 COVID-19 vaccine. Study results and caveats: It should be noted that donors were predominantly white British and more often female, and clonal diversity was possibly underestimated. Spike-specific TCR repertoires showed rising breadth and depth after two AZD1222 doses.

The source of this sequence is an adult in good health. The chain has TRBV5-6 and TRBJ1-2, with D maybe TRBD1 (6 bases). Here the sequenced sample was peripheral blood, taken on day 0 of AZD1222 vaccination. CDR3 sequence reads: CASSFGQGGYTF. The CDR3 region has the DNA TGTGCCAGCAGCTTTGGTCAGGGGGGCTACACCTTC.